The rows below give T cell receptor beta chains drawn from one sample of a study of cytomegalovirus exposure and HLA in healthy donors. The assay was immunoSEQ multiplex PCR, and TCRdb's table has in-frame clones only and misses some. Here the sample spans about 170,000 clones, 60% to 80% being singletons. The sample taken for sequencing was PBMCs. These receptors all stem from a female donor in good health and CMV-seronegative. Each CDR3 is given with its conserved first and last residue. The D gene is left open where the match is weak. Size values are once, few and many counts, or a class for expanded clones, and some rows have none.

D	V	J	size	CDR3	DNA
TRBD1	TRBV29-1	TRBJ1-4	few	CSVGSRGRYEKLFF	TGCAGCGTTGGTAGCAGGGGGCGATATGAAAAACTGTTTTTT
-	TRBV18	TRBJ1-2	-	CASSPRDGYTF	TGTGCCAGCTCACCCCGTGATGGCTACACCTTC
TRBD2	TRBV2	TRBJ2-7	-	CASSHPEGGVPYEQYF	TGTGCCAGCAGCCACCCGGAGGGAGGGGTTCCCTACGAGCAGTACTTC
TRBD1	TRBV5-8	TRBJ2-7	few	CASSKRQGASRYEQYF	TGTGCCAGCAGTAAAAGGCAGGGGGCGTCGAGATACGAGCAGTACTTC
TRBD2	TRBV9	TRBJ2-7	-	CASSVEGRASGSYEQYF	TGTGCCAGCAGCGTAGAAGGGAGGGCTAGCGGTTCCTACGAGCAGTACTTC
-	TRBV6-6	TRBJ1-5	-	CASRIETGNQPQHF	TGTGCCAGCAGAATTGAAACAGGGAATCAGCCCCAGCATTTT
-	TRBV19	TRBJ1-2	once	CASSPTRGRDGYTF	TGTGCCAGTAGTCCGACTAGGGGAAGGGATGGCTACACCTTC
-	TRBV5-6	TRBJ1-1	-	CASSLGNRNTEAFF	TGTGCCAGCAGCTTGGGTAACAGGAACACTGAAGCTTTCTTT
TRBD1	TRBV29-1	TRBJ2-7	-	CSAGTDYEQYF	TGCAGCGCAGGGACAGACTACGAGCAGTACTTC
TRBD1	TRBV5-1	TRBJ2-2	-	CASSLFIDRGAGELFF	TGCGCCAGCAGCTTGTTTATCGACAGGGGGGCCGGGGAGCTGTTTTTT